This TCR beta chain was documented in a study of tumor-infiltrating lymphocytes in primary liver carcinoma. This clonotype was observed a handful of times. Unsorted whole blood yielded the blood RNA, and germline DNA was also extracted. Patients had chronic HBV infection and were treatment-naive. The researchers produced TCR beta cDNA from about 510 ng total RNA with a constant-region primer. Amplification in three nested multiplex PCR rounds with slightly modified ARM-PCR gave rise to TCR beta libraries. The first two PCR rounds, roughly 10 cycles each, used TRBV1-TRBV30 forward primers and a C-beta reverse primer. TCRdb reprocessed the multiplex PCR reads via MiXCR and lists one record per CDR3 protein. The sample yields 150,000 to 200,000 distinct CDR3 sequences, over 45% seen once. V lost 6 bases and J lost 6; bases outside the gene matches: 14. This CDR3 is 16 amino acids long. Germline V gene lookup returns CDR1 SQVTM and CDR2 ANQGSEA.

The receptor was isolated from a man aged 40-49 years with primary liver carcinoma and hepatitis B virus infection. Sequencing used peripheral blood. The chain links TRBV29-1 to TRBJ2-2, with 9 bases matching TRBD1. The CDR3 bases are TGCAGCGTCTGGACAGGGGATCCGCGAACATCCGGGGAGCTGTTTTTT. Amino acids: CSVWTGDPRTSGELFF.